These 26 T cell receptor beta chains were all obtained from the same sample, sequenced in a study of shared clonotypes between healthy human individuals. Produced via immunoSEQ multiplex PCR; TCRdb's table is partial and in-frame only. This sample has some 2.3 million clones, with approximately 93% found just once. Specimen: naive CD4+ T cells from PBMCs. The subset here: CD45RA+ positively selected. The receptors derive from a young man in good health. Some clones in this sample may be carry-over from other donors' samples.

The chain couples TRBV25-1 to TRBJ1-1; unclear D gene. The CDR3 is 14 amino acids. Deletions cut 4 bases from V and 6 bases from J, with 15 bases between. The germline V gene has CDR1 MGHDK and CDR2 SYGVNS. CDR3 amino acids: CASSVEGFPAEAFF. The DNA of the CDR3 is TGTGCCAGCAGTGTTGAGGGATTCCCGGCTGAAGCTTTCTTT.

This sequence joins TRBV9 and TRBJ2-7; 7 nucleotides match TRBD2. J lost 6 bases, V lost 4 bases, and 7 bases had no gene match. CDR1 SGDLS and CDR2 YYNGEE come from the germline V gene. This CDR3 is 13 amino acids long. CDR3 region: CASSSAWGGEQYF. CDR3 bases: TGTGCCAGCAGCTCTGCGTGGGGGGGCGAGCAGTACTTC.

This rearrangement joins TRBV4-3 to TRBJ1-1; D unresolved. CDR3 length: 13 amino acids. Germline V lookup: CDR1 LGHNA, CDR2 YSLEER. Deletions cut 4 bases from V and 7 bases from J, with 13 bases between. CDR3 protein: CASSPGVRYEAFF. The CDR3 region has the DNA TGCGCCAGCAGCCCCGGGGTTCGGTATGAAGCTTTCTTT.

The rearrangement links TRBV4-1 to TRBJ2-1, with TRBD2 identical over 12 bases. The CDR3 loop spans 18 amino acids. The germline CDR1 and CDR2 sequences are MGHRA and YSYEKL. Trimming cost V 4 bases and J 6 bases; bases outside gene matches: 13. The CDR3 here is CASSPPPRTSGIGNEQFF. The DNA of the CDR3 is TGCGCCAGCAGCCCTCCCCCTCGGACTAGCGGGATAGGCAATGAGCAGTTCTTC.

The rearrangement links TRBV25-1 to TRBJ1-2; no clear D gene. Deletions cut 1 base from V and 7 bases from J, with 10 bases between. The germline CDR1 and CDR2 sequences are MGHDK and SYGVNS. The CDR3 spans 13 residues. The CDR3 DNA is TGTGCCAGCAGTGAATCGTCCTGGAGTGGCTACACCTTC. Amino acids: CASSESSWSGYTF.

This clone has only a few counts. The chain uses TRBV11-2 and TRBJ1-1; D remains ambiguous. This CDR3 is 14 amino acids long. V lost 4 bases and J 1 base, leaving 10 bases between the germline ends. Germline V lookup: CDR1 SGHAT, CDR2 FQNNGV. CDR3 bases: TGTGCCAGCAGCTCTAGACTGACGAACACTGAAGCTTTCTTT. This codes for CASSSRLTNTEAFF.

The chain joins TRBV4-1 to TRBJ1-4; D is unresolved. V was cut by 3 bases and J by 7 bases, with 9 bases left in between. This CDR3 has 13 amino acids. Per germline, CDR1 MGHRA and CDR2 YSYEKL. Here the CDR3 DNA reads TGCGCCAGCAGCCAGTCAGTCGGTGAAAAACTGTTTTTT. This encodes CASSQSVGEKLFF.

This clone was observed a few times. DNA for the CDR3: TGCAGCGTCAGCGCAGGGACCGCTTTCTTT. It yields the protein CSVSAGTAFF. The chain is built from TRBV29-1 and TRBJ1-1; weak D call: TRBD1 (5 bases). This CDR3 has 10 residues. Trimming stripped 6 bases from V and 11 bases from J, with 13 bases between. Per the germline V gene, CDR1 is SQVTM and CDR2 is ANQGSEA.

The V and J genes are TRBV7-9 and TRBJ2-3; possible D gene TRBD1, 6 bases. This CDR3 comprises 15 residues. The V end was cut by 6 bases, the J end by 0 bases, with 13 bases between. CDR1 is SEHNR and CDR2 is FQNEAQ in the germline V gene (reference sequence). In DNA, the CDR3 is TGTGCCAGCAGTTCAACAGGGACAAGCACAGATACGCAGTATTTT. It encodes CASSSTGTSTDTQYF.

The chain combines TRBV9 with TRBJ2-6, with D possibly TRBD1 on 5 matching bases. Between the trimmed V and J ends, which lost 4 bases and 4 bases, there was a span of 15 bases. Germline V gene lookup returns CDR1 SGDLS and CDR2 YYNGEE. The CDR3 covers 16 residues. CDR3 coding DNA: TGTGCCAGCAGCTTTGGCAGGGCCTCCGGGGCCAACGTCCTGACTTTC. Protein: CASSFGRASGANVLTF.

V is TRBV29-1 and J is TRBJ2-3, with 8 bases matching TRBD2. This CDR3 has 15 residues. V was pared by 3 bases and J by 2 bases, with 7 bases of the junction left unmatched. The germline V gene has CDR1 SQVTM and CDR2 ANQGSEA. The CDR3 sequence: CSVDGLAGSTDTQYF. The DNA for the CDR3 is TGCAGCGTTGATGGGTTAGCGGGATCCACAGATACGCAGTATTTT.

This clone was recorded once. The rearrangement uses TRBV5-1 and TRBJ2-7; TRBD2 aligns across 13 bases. Germline CDR1 and CDR2: SGHRS and YFSETQ. This CDR3 is 14 amino acids long. V was pared by 2 bases and J by 6 bases, with 2 bases of the junction left unmatched. This chain's CDR3 is CASSLLAGGGEQYF. CDR3 DNA sequence: TGCGCCAGCAGCTTACTAGCGGGAGGGGGCGAGCAGTACTTC.

The CDR3 coding sequence is TGTGCCAGCAGTTCCACCCCTTACAGGGCGAACACCGGGGAGCTGTTTTTT. It is translated as CASSSTPYRANTGELFF. V usage is TRBV27 and J usage is TRBJ2-2; a weak D match, TRBD1 (6 bases). CDR1 MNHEY and CDR2 SMNVEV come from the germline V gene (reference sequence). The CDR3 is 17 amino acids. V was shortened by 4 bases and J by 0 bases, with 15 bases between the two germline ends.

V usage is TRBV15 and J usage is TRBJ2-7; D tentatively reads TRBD1 or TRBD2 (5 bases each). Trimming pared 5 bases from V and 3 bases from J, leaving 17 bases between. Germline V gene sequence: CDR1 LNHNV, CDR2 YYDKDF (reference sequence). This CDR3 contains 15 residues. The CDR3 loop is CATSGSKGPSYEQYF. The CDR3, as DNA: TGTGCCACCAGCGGGAGTAAGGGACCGAGCTACGAGCAGTACTTC.

The chain employs TRBV28 and TRBJ2-2; D may be TRBD1 (5 bases). The CDR3 loop spans 14 amino acids. Germline CDR1 and CDR2: MDHEN and SYDVKM. Trimming cost V 4 bases and J 5 bases, with 11 bases left between them. CDR3 sequence (DNA): TGTGCCAGCAGTTCCCAGGGTTTGACCGGGGAGCTGTTTTTT. It encodes CASSSQGLTGELFF.

This chain joins TRBV21-1 and TRBJ1-5; the table's D call, TRBD1, has no DNA check behind it. TRBV21-1 is annotated as a pseudogene. The CDR3 has 20 amino acids. For the CDR3, the DNA is TGTGCCAGCAGCAAAGTTTCGGGGGACAGGGTAAATTGTAGCAATCAGCCCCAGCATTTT. Amino acids: CASSKVSGDRVNCSNQPQHF.

The rearrangement joins TRBV20-1 to TRBJ2-5; no definite D call. The germline V gene has CDR1 DFQATT and CDR2 SNEGSKA (reference sequence). The CDR3 runs 11 residues. Trimming took 8 bases from V and 5 from J, leaving 12 bases between them. CDR3 in amino acids: CSPLFGETQYF. CDR3 in DNA: TGCAGTCCACTGTTCGGGGAGACCCAGTACTTC.

The CDR3 DNA is TGCGCCAGCACCCCGGGACAATTCACCTACAATGAGCAGTTCTTC. As protein: CASTPGQFTYNEQFF. The rearrangement uses TRBV5-1 and TRBJ2-1, with D perhaps TRBD1 (6 bases). V gave up 6 bases and J gave up 2 bases, with 15 bases separating them. This CDR3 contains 15 residues. Germline V gene sequence: CDR1 SGHRS, CDR2 YFSETQ.

The gene calls are TRBV25-1 and TRBJ2-1; 11 bases fit TRBD1. This CDR3 region has 13 residues. Germline loops: CDR1 MGHDK, CDR2 SYGVNS. J was trimmed by 6 bases and V by 7 bases; bases with no gene match: 2. The CDR3 loop is CASIGQGANEQFF. The CDR3 region has the DNA TGTGCCAGCATAGGACAGGGGGCCAATGAGCAGTTCTTC.

The chain links TRBV28 to TRBJ2-1, with D maybe TRBD2 (5 bases). Germline CDR1 and CDR2: MDHEN and SYDVKM. V was trimmed by 4 bases and J by 8 bases, leaving 15 bases between them. The CDR3 loop spans 14 amino acids. This CDR3 is CASSSPGIAYEQFF. CDR3 bases: TGTGCCAGCAGTTCCCCCGGGATAGCCTATGAGCAGTTCTTC.

This chain uses TRBV6-1 with TRBJ2-2; D gene uncertain. The V end lost 2 bases, the J end lost 7 bases, and 14 bases lay between the germline ends. CDR3 length: 15 amino acids. Looked up from germline, CDR1 is MNHNS and CDR2 is SASEGT. CDR3 sequence (DNA): TGTGCCAGCAGTGAATTGTCCAGGAATGTCGGGGAGCTGTTTTTT. Its translation is CASSELSRNVGELFF.

J is TRBJ1-1 and V is TRBV28; 7 bases line up with TRBD1. Germline V gene lookup returns CDR1 MDHEN and CDR2 SYDVKM. V lost 2 bases and J lost 3; bases outside the gene matches: 6. The length of the CDR3 is 15 residues. The CDR3: CASSLGTVGDTEAFF. The CDR3 nucleotides read TGTGCCAGCAGTTTAGGGACAGTCGGGGACACTGAAGCTTTCTTT.

The chain is built from TRBV2 and TRBJ1-5; D perhaps matches TRBD1 (5 bases). The CDR3 runs to 15 residues. With 6 bases removed from V and 3 bases from J, the gap between germline ends came to 15 bases. CDR1 is SNHLY, CDR2 FYNNEI, per germline. The CDR3 DNA reads TGTGCCAGCAGGGAGGGAGACAGCACCAATCAGCCCCAGCATTTT. Amino acid sequence: CASREGDSTNQPQHF.

The chain is built from TRBV19 and TRBJ1-2; unclear D gene. V lost 7 bases and J 8 bases, leaving 14 bases between the germline ends. This CDR3 has 12 amino acids. From germline, CDR1 is LNHDA and CDR2 SQIVND (reference sequence). CDR3 nucleotides: TGTGCCAGTACCATATCCGGGAGCGGCTACACCTTC. It specifies CASTISGSGYTF.

This chain uses TRBV2 with TRBJ2-7; TRBD2 agrees at 12 bases. The length of the CDR3 is 15 residues. Germline lookup yields CDR1 SNHLY and CDR2 FYNNEI. The trim removed 6 bases at V and 2 bases at J, leaving 5 bases unmatched. The DNA of the CDR3 is TGTGCCAGCAGGAAACTAGCGGGAGGCCCCTACGAGCAGTACTTC. This codes for CASRKLAGGPYEQYF.

V is TRBV7-6 and J is TRBJ2-2; TRBD2 aligns across 8 bases. This CDR3 contains 15 residues. Germline V lookup: CDR1 SGHVS, CDR2 FNYEAQ. V lost 2 bases and J lost 5; bases outside the gene matches: 4. DNA for the CDR3: TGTGCCAGCAGCTTAAAGGGACTAGAAACCGGGGAGCTGTTTTTT. Translated: CASSLKGLETGELFF. The full variable domain, its missing parts supplied by reference TRBV7-6 and TRBJ2-2, is GAGVSQSPRYKVTKRGQDVALRCDPISGHVSLYWYRQALGQGPEFLTYFNYEAQQDKSGLPNDRFSAERPEGSISTLTIQRTEQRDSAMYRCASSLKGLETGELFFGEGSRLTVL.